These 16 T cell receptor beta chains were sequenced from one sample in a study of T-cell reconstitution after alpha-beta-depleted transplantation in children. A library of TCRbeta sequences, prepared with unique molecular identifiers, was generated. TCRdb reprocessed the PCR reads via MiXCR and lists one record per CDR3 protein. The sample carries about 440,000 distinct CDR3 sequences, over 40% recorded once. The starting material was PBMCs, obtained before TCRalphabeta/CD19-depleted stem cell transplant. All receptors come from a girl aged 2-10 years with aplastic anemia, due to receive a stem cell transplant.

V and J are TRBV15 and TRBJ2-7; 7 bases map to TRBD1. The CDR3 runs 14 residues. After removal of 2 bases from V and 2 bases from J, the junction contained 3 bases not matched to a gene. The V gene's germline CDR1 is LNHNV and CDR2 YYDKDF (reference sequence). CDR3: CATSRTGAPYEQYF. CDR3 DNA sequence: TGTGCCACCAGCAGAACAGGGGCCCCCTACGAGCAGTACTTC.

CDR3 bases: TGTGCCAGCAGTTTGAGTAGCGGGGGGGTCAAAAACATTCAGTACTTC. This gives the protein CASSLSSGGVKNIQYF. The V call is TRBV12-3 or TRBV12-4, the J call TRBJ2-4; 11 bases are shared with TRBD2. The CDR3 sequence is 16 residues long. Losses at the gene ends were 3 bases for V and 3 bases for J; bases not matched to a gene: 4.

This clonotype was seen many times. The gene calls are TRBV20-1 and TRBJ2-1; either TRBD1 or TRBD2 may supply D (5 bases each). The CDR3 length is 13 residues. Germline V gives CDR1 DFQATT, CDR2 SNEGSKA (reference sequence). Trimming removed 0 bases from V and 6 bases from J, with 9 bases in between. For the CDR3, the DNA is TGCAGTGCTAGAGAGGGGGTAGTCAATGAGCAGTTCTTC. Translated: CSAREGVVNEQFF.

This clonotype was counted a few times. The gene calls are TRBV2 and TRBJ1-2; no reliable D call. There are 11 residues in the CDR3. With 3 bases removed from V and 4 bases from J, the gap between germline ends came to 3 bases. Looked up from germline, CDR1 is SNHLY and CDR2 is FYNNEI. DNA of the CDR3: TGTGCCAGCAGTGATACCTATGGCTACACCTTC. Amino acids: CASSDTYGYTF.

This clonotype was recorded a few times. The gene calls are TRBV6-1 and TRBJ2-2, with TRBD2 as a possible D gene (6 bases). V lost 2 bases to trimming and J lost 3 bases, with 19 bases between them. There are 18 residues in the CDR3. From germline, CDR1 is MNHNS and CDR2 SASEGT. The DNA for the CDR3 is TGTGCCAGCAGTGAACTAGCGCCCCATCCACGGGACACCGGGGAGCTGTTTTTT. Amino acid sequence: CASSELAPHPRDTGELFF.

The genes are TRBV7-8 and TRBJ2-7; 9 nucleotides match TRBD1. The CDR3 loop spans 17 amino acids. Germline V gene lookup returns CDR1 SGHVS and CDR2 FQNEAQ. V lost 1 base and J lost 3; bases outside the gene matches: 10. The CDR3 DNA follows: TGTGCCAGCAGCTTAGGACGGTGGGACAGGGACTTCTACGAGCAGTACTTC. This sequence encodes CASSLGRWDRDFYEQYF.

CDR3 bases: TGTGCCAGCAGTCCACCCGGGAACACCGGGGAGCTGTTTTTT. Residues: CASSPPGNTGELFF. V is TRBV6-2 or TRBV6-3 and J is TRBJ2-2; D call uncertain. Germline V gene data show CDR1 as MNHEY and CDR2 as SVGEGT. V lost 5 bases and J lost 1, with 8 bases in between. The CDR3 length is 14 residues.

V gene TRBV20-1 combines with J gene TRBJ2-1; unclear D gene. This CDR3 contains 15 residues. Germline lookup yields CDR1 DFQATT and CDR2 SNEGSKA (reference sequence). V dropped 0 bases and J dropped 0 bases, with 9 bases sitting between them. The CDR3 DNA follows: TGCAGTGCTAGAGATGCGGTGAGCTCCTACAATGAGCAGTTCTTC. Amino acid sequence: CSARDAVSSYNEQFF.

DNA for the CDR3: TGTGCCAGCAGTTTTGTAGCGCGGGAGACCCAGTACTTC. Its protein product is CASSFVARETQYF. The V call is TRBV12-3 or TRBV12-4, the J call TRBJ2-5; a possible D gene is TRBD2 (5 bases). Trimming pared 3 bases from V and 5 bases from J, leaving 10 bases between. The CDR3 length is 13 residues.

There are many counts of this clonotype. The chain carries TRBV2 and TRBJ2-7; 8 nucleotides agree with TRBD2. The V gene's germline CDR1 is SNHLY and CDR2 FYNNEI. V dropped 8 bases and J dropped 2; count of bases not matched to a gene: 5. CDR3 length: 13 residues. CDR3 sequence reads: CASRTSGAYEQYF. CDR3 DNA: TGTGCCAGCCGAACTAGCGGAGCCTACGAGCAGTACTTC.

The genes are TRBV20-1 and TRBJ2-7; 11 bases line up with TRBD2. This CDR3 contains 15 residues. V gave up 5 bases and J gave up 3 bases; unmatched junction bases: 9. Germline CDR1 is DFQATT and CDR2 is SNEGSKA (reference sequence). The CDR3 sequence: CSARRTSGSFYEQYF. The CDR3 nucleotides are TGCAGTGCTCGACGAACTAGCGGGAGTTTCTACGAGCAGTACTTC.

By its share, this clonotype is medium-sized (0.01 to 0.1%). J is TRBJ2-2 and V is TRBV5-6; 8 nucleotides match TRBD2. This CDR3 has 14 residues. Germline V gene sequence: CDR1 SGHDT, CDR2 YYEEEE. V lost 7 bases and J lost 1; bases outside the gene matches: 3. The CDR3 nucleotides are TGTGCCAGCTGGACTAGCCTGAACACCGGGGAGCTGTTTTTT. Translation gives CASWTSLNTGELFF. Looking up the rest from reference TRBV5-6 and TRBJ2-2 gives the full variable domain: DAGVTQSPTHLIKTRGQQVTLRCSPKSGHDTVSWYQQALGQGPQFIFQYYEEEERQRGNFPDRFSGHQFPNYSSELNVNALLLGDSALYLCASWTSLNTGELFFGEGSRLTVL.

The chain joins TRBV28 to TRBJ2-5; 9 bases are a match to TRBD1. Unmatched junction bases numbered 10, after V lost 4 bases and J lost 4 bases. CDR1 and CDR2 (germline): MDHEN, SYDVKM. The CDR3 spans 16 residues. The CDR3 reads CASSSRDRAIGETQYF. In DNA form, the CDR3 reads TGTGCCAGCAGTTCCCGGGACAGGGCCATAGGAGAGACCCAGTACTTC.

This clonotype was observed a handful of times. The rearrangement joins TRBV5-1 to TRBJ2-2; tentative D call: TRBD2 (6 bases). The CDR3 sequence is 15 residues long. Germline CDR1 SGHRS, CDR2 YFSETQ. With 3 bases removed from V and 5 bases from J, the gap between germline ends came to 14 bases. CDR3 residues: CASSSPGGRTGELFF. The CDR3, as DNA: TGCGCCAGCAGCTCTCCCGGGGGTCGTACCGGGGAGCTGTTTTTT.

This rearrangement joins TRBV12-3 or TRBV12-4 to TRBJ1-1, with 9 bases that match TRBD1. There are 14 residues in the CDR3. V dropped 1 base and J dropped 7; count of bases not matched to a gene: 4. As DNA, the CDR3 is TGTGCCAGCAGTTTAGACAGGGGGCCTAATGAAGCTTTCTTT. Its translation: CASSLDRGPNEAFF.

The V gene is TRBV28, the J gene TRBJ2-7; 8 bases are shared with TRBD1. Germline V gene sequence: CDR1 MDHEN, CDR2 SYDVKM. The CDR3 runs to 14 residues. The V segment lost 8 bases and the J segment 4 bases; nucleotides outside the gene matches: 10. DNA for the CDR3: TGTGCCAGCGTTAAGGCAGGGGGCTTTTACGAGCAGTACTTC. It yields the protein CASVKAGGFYEQYF.